This T cell receptor beta chain was captured by sequencing in a study of T cell repertoires in cytomegalovirus infection. For the study at large: Matching HLA type and CMV infection were both indicated by public TCR beta signatures.

One entry per CDR3 protein results from TCRdb running MiXCR on the reads. The sample holds about 140,000 distinct CDR3 sequences; about 6.1% are singletons and the top ten take roughly 17%. Trimming left V 5 bases short and J 4 bases short, with 11 bases between. The CDR3 totals 12 residues. CDR1 DFQATT and CDR2 SNEGSKA come from the germline V gene (reference sequence). Study-level findings and limits: Dominating the ex vivo response were TCR beta clonotypes that were CMV-specific and HLA-C-restricted. Cumulative public TCR beta family frequency identified carriers of CMV plus the relevant HLA.

A note on this clonotype: The antigen remains undetermined.

V and J are TRBV20-1 and TRBJ2-5, with D maybe TRBD2 (7 bases). The sequence was collected from a human donor in good health (CMV status not recorded). Some clones in this sample may be carry-over from other donors' samples. Sequenced input: PBMCs. This chain's CDR3 is CSARGAGETQYF. DNA for the CDR3: TGCAGTGCTCGGGGGGCCGGAGAGACCCAGTACTTC.